This T cell receptor (beta chain) was captured in a study of blood T cell repertoires in COVID-19. About the study: Whether acute or convalescent, the COVID-19 samples came from the United States, Italy and Spain. The analysed material was cDNA or gDNA that came from T cells, B-cell-depleted T cells, or PBMCs.

Per the authors' pipeline: How many nucleated cells were present was estimated from reference gene primer amplification. The table came from immunoSEQ multiplex PCR; TCRdb's copy has only in-frame clones and leaves some out. The V and J calls and clone size come from that table; D and trimming were worked out from the DNA. The table has 200,000 to 300,000 clones, roughly 80% seen once. This CDR3 spans 12 amino acids. CDR1 is SNHLY, CDR2 FYNNEI, per germline. The ends were cut back, 3 bases at V and 8 bases at J, with 9 bases in the middle. In its sample, this clone was seen a few times. The sequence came from a man aged 55 to 69 with acute or convalescent COVID-19. Input material: peripheral blood. The rearrangement joins TRBV2 to TRBJ2-3; D gene ambiguous. The CDR3 nucleotides are TGTGCCAGCAGTGAGGGCAGTGGTACGCAGTATTTT. This encodes CASSEGSGTQYF.